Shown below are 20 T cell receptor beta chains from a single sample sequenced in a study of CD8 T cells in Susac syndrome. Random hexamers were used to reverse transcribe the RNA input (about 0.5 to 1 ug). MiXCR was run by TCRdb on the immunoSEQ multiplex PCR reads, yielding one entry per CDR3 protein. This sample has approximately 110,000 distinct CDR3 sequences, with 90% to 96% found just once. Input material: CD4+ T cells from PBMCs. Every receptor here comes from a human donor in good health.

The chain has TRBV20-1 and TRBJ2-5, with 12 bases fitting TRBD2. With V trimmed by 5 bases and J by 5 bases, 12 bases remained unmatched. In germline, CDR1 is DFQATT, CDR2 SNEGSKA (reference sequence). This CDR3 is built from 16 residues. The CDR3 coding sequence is TGCAGTGCTTCCAAACCGACTAGCGGGAGCGTGGAGACCCAGTACTTC. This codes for CSASKPTSGSVETQYF.

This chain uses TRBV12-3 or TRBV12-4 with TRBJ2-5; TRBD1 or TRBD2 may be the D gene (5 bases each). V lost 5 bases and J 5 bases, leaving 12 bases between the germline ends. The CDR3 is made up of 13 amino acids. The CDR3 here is CASSGRWGETQYF. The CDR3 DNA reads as TGTGCCAGCAGTGGACGGTGGGGGGAGACCCAGTACTTC.

The CDR3 coding sequence is TGTGCCACCAGCAGACGGACAGGATACCTCGGGGAGCAGTACTTC. Residues: CATSRRTGYLGEQYF. This chain connects TRBV15 to TRBJ2-7, with 7 bases matching TRBD1. The germline V gene has CDR1 LNHNV and CDR2 YYDKDF (reference sequence). This CDR3 region has 15 residues. After removal of 2 bases from V and 7 bases from J, the junction contained 11 bases not matched to a gene.

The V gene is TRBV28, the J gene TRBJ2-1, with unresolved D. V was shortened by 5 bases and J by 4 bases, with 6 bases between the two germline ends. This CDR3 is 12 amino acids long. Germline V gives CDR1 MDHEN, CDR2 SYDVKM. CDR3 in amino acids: CASSTVYNEQFF. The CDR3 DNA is TGTGCCAGCAGTACAGTTTACAATGAGCAGTTCTTC.

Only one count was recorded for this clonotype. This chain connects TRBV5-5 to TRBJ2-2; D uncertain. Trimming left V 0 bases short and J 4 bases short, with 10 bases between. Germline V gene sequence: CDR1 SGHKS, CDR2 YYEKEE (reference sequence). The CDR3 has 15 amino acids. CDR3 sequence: CASSLATLFTGELFF. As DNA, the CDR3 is TGTGCCAGCAGCTTGGCAACCCTATTCACCGGGGAGCTGTTTTTT.

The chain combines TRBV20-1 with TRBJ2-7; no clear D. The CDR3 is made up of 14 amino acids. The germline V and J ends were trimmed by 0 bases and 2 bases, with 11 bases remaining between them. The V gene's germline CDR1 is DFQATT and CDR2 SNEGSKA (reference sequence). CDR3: CSARDARRPYEQYF. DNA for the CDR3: TGCAGTGCTAGAGACGCACGCCGCCCCTACGAGCAGTACTTC.

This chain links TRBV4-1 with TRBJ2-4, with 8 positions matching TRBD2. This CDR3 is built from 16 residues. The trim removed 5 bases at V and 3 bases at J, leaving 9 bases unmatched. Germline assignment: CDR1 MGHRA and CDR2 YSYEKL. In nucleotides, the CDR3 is TGCGCCAGCAGCGCCCACGGGGGGGCTAGCAAAAACATTCAGTACTTC. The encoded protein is CASSAHGGASKNIQYF.

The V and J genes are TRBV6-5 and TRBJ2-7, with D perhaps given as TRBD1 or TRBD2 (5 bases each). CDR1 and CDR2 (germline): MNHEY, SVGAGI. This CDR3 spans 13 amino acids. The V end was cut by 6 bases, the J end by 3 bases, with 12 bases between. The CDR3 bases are TGTGCCAGCAGCCAGGGACCTCGCTACGAGCAGTACTTC. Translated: CASSQGPRYEQYF.

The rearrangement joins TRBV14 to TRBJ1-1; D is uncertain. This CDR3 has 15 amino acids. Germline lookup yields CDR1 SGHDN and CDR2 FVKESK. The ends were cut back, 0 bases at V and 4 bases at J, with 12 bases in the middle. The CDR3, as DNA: TGTGCCAGCAGCCAAGAAAGAGTCCGCGGCACTGAAGCTTTCTTT. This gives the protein CASSQERVRGTEAFF.

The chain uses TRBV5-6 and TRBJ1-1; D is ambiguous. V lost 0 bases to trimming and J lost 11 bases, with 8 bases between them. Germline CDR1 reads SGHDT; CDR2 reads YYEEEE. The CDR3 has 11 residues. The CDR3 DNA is TGTGCCAGCAGCTTGGAGGGTGAGGCTTTCTTT. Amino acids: CASSLEGEAFF.

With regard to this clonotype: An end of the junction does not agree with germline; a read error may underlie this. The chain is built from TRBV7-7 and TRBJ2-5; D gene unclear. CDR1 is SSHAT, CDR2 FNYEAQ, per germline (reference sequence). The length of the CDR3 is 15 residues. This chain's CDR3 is CASSLTSLTQETQYF. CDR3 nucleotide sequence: TGTGCTAGCAGCTTAACGTCACTAACCCAAGAGACCCAGTACTTC.

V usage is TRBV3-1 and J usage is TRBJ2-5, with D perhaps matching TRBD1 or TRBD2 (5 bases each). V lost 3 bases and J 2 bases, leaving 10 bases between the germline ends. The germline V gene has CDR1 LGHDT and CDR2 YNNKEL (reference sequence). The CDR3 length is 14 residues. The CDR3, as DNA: TGTGCCAGCAGCCAGGGACCAGTTCAAGAGACCCAGTACTTC. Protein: CASSQGPVQETQYF.

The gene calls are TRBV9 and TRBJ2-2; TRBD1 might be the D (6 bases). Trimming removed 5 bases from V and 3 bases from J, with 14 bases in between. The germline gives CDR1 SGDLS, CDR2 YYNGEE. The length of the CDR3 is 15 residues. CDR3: CASSALGHHTGELFF. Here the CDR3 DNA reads TGTGCCAGCAGTGCCCTGGGACATCACACCGGGGAGCTGTTTTTT.

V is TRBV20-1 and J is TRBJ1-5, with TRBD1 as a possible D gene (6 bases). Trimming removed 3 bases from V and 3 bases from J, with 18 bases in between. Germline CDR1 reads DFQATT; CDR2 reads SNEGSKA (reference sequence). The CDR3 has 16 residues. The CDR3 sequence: CSASAGVKLNNQPQHF. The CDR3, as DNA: TGCAGTGCTAGCGCAGGGGTCAAACTGAACAATCAGCCCCAGCATTTT.

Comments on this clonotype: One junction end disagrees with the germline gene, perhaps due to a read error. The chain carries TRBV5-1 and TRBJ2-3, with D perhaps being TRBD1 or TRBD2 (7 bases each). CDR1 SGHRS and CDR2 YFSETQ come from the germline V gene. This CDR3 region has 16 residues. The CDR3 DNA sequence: TGCGCCAGCAGTTTGGGAGGGGGCACCCCCACAGATACGCAGTATTTT. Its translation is CASSLGGGTPTDTQYF. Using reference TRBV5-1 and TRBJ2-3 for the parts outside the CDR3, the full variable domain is KAGVTQTPRYLIKTRGQQVTLSCSPISGHRSVSWYQQTPGQGLQFLFEYFSETQRNKGNFPGRFSGRQFSNSRSEMNVSTLELGDSALYLCASSLGGGTPTDTQYFGPGTRLTVL.

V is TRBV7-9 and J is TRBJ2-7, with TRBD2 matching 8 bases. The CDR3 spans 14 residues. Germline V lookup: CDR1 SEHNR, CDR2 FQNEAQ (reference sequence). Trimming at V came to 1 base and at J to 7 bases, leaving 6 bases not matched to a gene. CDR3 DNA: TGTGCCAGCAGCTTAGTAGAGCGGGAGTGGGAGCAGTACTTC. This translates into CASSLVEREWEQYF.

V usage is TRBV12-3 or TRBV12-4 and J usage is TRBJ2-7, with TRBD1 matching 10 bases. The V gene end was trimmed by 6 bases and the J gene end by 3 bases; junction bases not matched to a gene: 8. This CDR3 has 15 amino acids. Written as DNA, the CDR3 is TGTGCCAGCAGCCAAAACGACAGGGGGCTCTACGAGCAGTACTTC. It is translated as CASSQNDRGLYEQYF.

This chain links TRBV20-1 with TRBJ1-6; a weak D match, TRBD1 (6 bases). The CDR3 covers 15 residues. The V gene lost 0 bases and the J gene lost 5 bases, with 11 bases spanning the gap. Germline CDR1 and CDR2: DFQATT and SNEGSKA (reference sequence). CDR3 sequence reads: CSARDEDSNNSPLHF. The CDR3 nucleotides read TGCAGTGCTAGAGATGAGGACAGCAATAATTCACCCCTCCACTTT.

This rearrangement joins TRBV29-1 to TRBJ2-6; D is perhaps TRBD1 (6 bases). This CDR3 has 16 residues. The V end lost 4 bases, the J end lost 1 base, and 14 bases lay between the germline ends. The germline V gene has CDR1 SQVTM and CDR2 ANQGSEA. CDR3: CSVGAGVLSGANVLTF. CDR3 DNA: TGCAGCGTTGGGGCAGGGGTACTTTCTGGGGCCAACGTCCTGACTTTC.

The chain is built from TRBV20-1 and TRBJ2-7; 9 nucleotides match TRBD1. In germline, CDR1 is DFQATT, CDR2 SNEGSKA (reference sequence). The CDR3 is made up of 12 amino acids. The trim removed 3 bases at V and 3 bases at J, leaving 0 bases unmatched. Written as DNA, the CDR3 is TGCAGTGCTAGGGGACAGGGCTACGAGCAGTACTTC. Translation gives CSARGQGYEQYF.